This T cell receptor (beta chain) was captured in a study of control samples from healthy donors and cancer patients (dated by TCRdb to 2020 to 2021). With respect to this clone: Its cognate antigen has yet to be identified. Base qualities are not at hand, and no much larger clone is one base apart.

The junction carries 10 bases between V and J, which are trimmed by 2 bases and 3 bases respectively. The CDR3 goes from the cysteine to the phenylalanine over 14 residues. The entry retains the CDR3 DNA only, 42 bases that are in frame from base 1. The CDR1 and CDR2 encoded by the germline V gene are SGHVS and FQNEAQ. Receptor amplification or capture employed the immunoSEQ multiplex PCR assay. TCRdb carries this immuneACCESS record with in-frame sequences only. Its versions omit some clonotypes, under half of them owing to an unresolved V gene in the studies checked, with the rest unexplained. The sample table shows about 230,000 clones, and over 70% are seen once. The leading ten clones occupy approximately 12% of the sample.

Sequenced: PBMCs. The sequence was obtained from a woman between 55 and 75 years old with lung cancer. The V and J segments used are TRBV7-8 and TRBJ1-1; TRBD1 is a weak D gene call, 5 bases matching. Here the CDR3 is given as CASSLRDRDTEAFF. The bases are TGTGCCAGCAGCTTAAGGGACCGAGACACTGAAGCTTTCTTT.